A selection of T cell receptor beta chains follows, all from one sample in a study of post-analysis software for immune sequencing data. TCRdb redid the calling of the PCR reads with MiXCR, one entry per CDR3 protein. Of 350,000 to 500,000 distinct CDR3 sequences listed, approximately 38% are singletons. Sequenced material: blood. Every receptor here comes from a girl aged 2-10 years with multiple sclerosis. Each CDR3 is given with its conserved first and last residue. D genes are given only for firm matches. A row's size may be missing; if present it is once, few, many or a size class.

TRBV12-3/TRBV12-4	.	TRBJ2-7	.	CASSFQTDYEQYF	TGTGCCAGCAGTTTCCAGACAGATTACGAGCAGTACTTC
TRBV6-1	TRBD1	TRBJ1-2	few	CASSRWVGQGARWYGYTF	TGTGCCAGCAGCCGCTGGGTGGGACAGGGGGCGCGGTGGTATGGCTACACCTTC
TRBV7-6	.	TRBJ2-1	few	CASSLAWDTAYNEQFF	TGTGCCAGCAGCTTAGCTTGGGACACCGCTTACAATGAGCAGTTCTTC
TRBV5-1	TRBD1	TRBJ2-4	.	CASSLARGQDIQYF	TGCGCCAGCAGCTTGGCGAGGGGGCAGGACATTCAGTACTTC
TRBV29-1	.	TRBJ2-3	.	CSVEVQSTDTQYF	TGCAGCGTTGAAGTCCAAAGCACAGATACGCAGTATTTT
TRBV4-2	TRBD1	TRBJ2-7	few	CASSQDPGQNSYEQYF	TGTGCCAGCAGCCAAGACCCGGGACAGAACTCCTACGAGCAGTACTTC
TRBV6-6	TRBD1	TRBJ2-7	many	CASRQGAYEQYF	TGTGCCAGCAGGCAGGGGGCCTACGAGCAGTACTTC
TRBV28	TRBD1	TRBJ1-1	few	CASSWTGNSVEAFF	TGTGCCAGCAGCTGGACAGGGAACTCGGTAGAAGCTTTCTTT
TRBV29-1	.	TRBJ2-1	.	CSVLGSRDNEQFF	TGCAGCGTTCTGGGGTCCAGAGACAATGAGCAGTTCTTC
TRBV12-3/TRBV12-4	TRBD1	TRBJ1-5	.	CASSLGTGGKKGGQPQHF	TGTGCCAGCAGTTTGGGGACAGGGGGCAAGAAAGGAGGACAGCCCCAGCATTTT
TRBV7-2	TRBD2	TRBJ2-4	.	CASSLVFGTSGRKNIQYF	TGTGCCAGCAGCTTAGTTTTCGGGACTAGCGGGAGAAAAAACATTCAGTACTTC
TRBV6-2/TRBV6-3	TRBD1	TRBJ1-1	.	CASSGPGQQLNTEAFF	TGTGCCAGCAGTGGCCCGGGACAGCAGCTGAACACTGAAGCTTTCTTT
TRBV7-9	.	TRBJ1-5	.	CASSDHGNQPQHF	TGTGCCAGCAGCGACCACGGAAATCAGCCCCAGCATTTT
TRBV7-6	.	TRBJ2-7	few	CASSLGKTGFSSYEQYF	TGTGCCAGCAGCTTAGGCAAAACAGGGTTTAGCTCCTACGAGCAGTACTTC
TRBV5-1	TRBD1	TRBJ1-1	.	CASSFGTGVSGTEAFF	TGCGCCAGCAGCTTCGGGACAGGGGTTTCGGGCACTGAAGCTTTCTTT
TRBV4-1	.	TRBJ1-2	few	CASSRNVAVYGYTF	TGCGCCAGCAGCCGAAACGTCGCGGTCTATGGCTACACCTTC
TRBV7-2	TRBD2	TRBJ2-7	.	CASGSGRVYEQYF	TGTGCCAGTGGTAGCGGGAGAGTTTACGAGCAGTACTTC
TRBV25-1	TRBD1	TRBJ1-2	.	CASSESGQAFYGYTF	TGTGCCAGCAGTGAATCAGGACAGGCCTTCTATGGCTACACCTTC
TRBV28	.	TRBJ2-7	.	CAGSHALLAPEQYF	TGTGCCGGCAGTCACGCCCTACTAGCCCCCGAGCAGTACTTC
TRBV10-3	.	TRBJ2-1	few	CATRDISEAYNEQFF	TGTGCCACCCGGGACATCTCGGAGGCCTACAATGAGCAGTTCTTC
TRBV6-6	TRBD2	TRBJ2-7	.	CASRTSGRGHEQYF	TGTGCCAGCAGGACTAGCGGGAGAGGCCACGAGCAGTACTTC
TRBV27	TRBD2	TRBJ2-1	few	CASSLSFGGAFAFF	TGTGCCAGCAGTTTATCGTTCGGGGGGGCCTTTGCGTTCTTC
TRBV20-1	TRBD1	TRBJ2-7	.	CSASFWTLRGNGNEQYF	TGCAGTGCTAGCTTTTGGACACTCAGGGGGAACGGGAACGAGCAGTACTTC
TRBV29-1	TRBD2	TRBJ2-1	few	CSVGAAGSEQFF	TGCAGCGTTGGGGCAGCGGGGAGTGAGCAGTTCTTC
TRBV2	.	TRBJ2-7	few	CASRGDGRYEQYF	TGTGCCAGCAGGGGTGACGGCCGATACGAGCAGTACTTC
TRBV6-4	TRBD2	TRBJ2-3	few	CASSEGRGWTDTQYF	TGTGCCAGCAGTGAAGGGAGGGGTTGGACAGATACGCAGTATTTT
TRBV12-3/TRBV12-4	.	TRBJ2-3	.	CASSFLGGMDTQYF	TGTGCCAGCAGTTTTCTTGGGGGGATGGATACGCAGTATTTT
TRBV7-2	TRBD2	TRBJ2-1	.	CASSSSGTSGATEQFF	TGTGCCAGCAGCTCTTCCGGGACTAGCGGAGCCACGGAGCAGTTCTTC
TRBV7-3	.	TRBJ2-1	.	CASSEDGASYNEQFF	TGTGCCAGCAGTGAAGACGGGGCGTCCTACAATGAGCAGTTCTTC
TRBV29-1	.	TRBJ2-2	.	CSVGGGIPTGELFF	TGCAGCGTTGGGGGCGGGATTCCGACCGGGGAGCTGTTTTTT
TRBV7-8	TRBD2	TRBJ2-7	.	CASSLVPRGGYEQYF	TGTGCCAGCAGCCTCGTGCCGCGGGGGGGCTACGAGCAGTACTTC
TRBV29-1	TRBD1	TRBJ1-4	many	CSVGTEEKLFF	TGCAGCGTAGGGACAGAGGAAAAACTGTTTTTT
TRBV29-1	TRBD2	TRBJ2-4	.	CSVAAGGPWEQYF	TGCAGCGTTGCTGCGGGAGGGCCGTGGGAGCAGTACTTC
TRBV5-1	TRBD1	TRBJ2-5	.	CASSRTGVQETQYF	TGCGCCAGCAGCAGGACAGGGGTCCAAGAGACCCAGTACTTC
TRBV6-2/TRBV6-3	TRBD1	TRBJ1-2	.	CASSYLFPGGKSSGYTF	TGTGCCAGCAGTTACCTATTTCCAGGGGGCAAATCAAGTGGCTACACCTTC
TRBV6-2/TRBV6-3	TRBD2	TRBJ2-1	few	CASGGTRIHNEQFF	TGTGCCAGCGGCGGGACTAGGATCCACAATGAGCAGTTCTTC
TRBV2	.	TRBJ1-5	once	CASSVGGGNQPQHF	TGTGCCAGCAGTGTGGGTGGGGGCAATCAGCCCCAGCATTTT
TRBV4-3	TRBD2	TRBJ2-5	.	CASSQRGGGEQYF	TGCGCCAGCAGCCAACGTGGTGGGGGGGAGCAGTACTTC
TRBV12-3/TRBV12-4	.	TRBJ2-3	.	CASSLALVGPRDTQYF	TGTGCCAGCAGTTTAGCTCTAGTCGGACCTCGGGATACGCAGTATTTT
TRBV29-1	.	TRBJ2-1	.	CSVEDRAGSSYNEQFF	TGCAGCGTTGAAGACAGAGCAGGGAGCTCCTACAATGAGCAGTTCTTC
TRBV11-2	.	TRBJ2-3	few	CASSLDLIADTQYF	TGTGCCAGCAGCTTAGATCTAATCGCAGATACGCAGTATTTT
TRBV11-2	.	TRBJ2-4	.	CASSLVAGVAKNIQYF	TGTGCCAGCAGCTTAGTGGCAGGGGTTGCCAAAAACATTCAGTACTTC
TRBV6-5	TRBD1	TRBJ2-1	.	CASRWTGHNNEQFF	TGTGCCAGCAGGTGGACAGGCCACAACAATGAGCAGTTCTTC
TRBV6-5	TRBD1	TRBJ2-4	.	CASRTLTGSSKNIQYF	TGTGCCAGCAGGACTTTGACAGGGTCCTCCAAAAACATTCAGTACTTC
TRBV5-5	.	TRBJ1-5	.	CASSLRPANQPQHF	TGTGCCAGCAGCTTGCGGCCAGCTAATCAGCCCCAGCATTTT
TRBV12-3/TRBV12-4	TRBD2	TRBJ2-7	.	CASGVAGGSSYEQYF	TGTGCCAGCGGAGTGGCGGGAGGGAGCTCCTACGAGCAGTACTTC
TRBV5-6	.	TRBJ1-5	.	CASSFSSSLYWDLRDNDSNQPQHF	TGTGCCAGCAGCTTCAGCTCCTCACTTTATTGGGACCTAAGGGACAACGATAGCAATCAGCCCCAGCATTTT
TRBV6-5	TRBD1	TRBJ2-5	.	CASGPANRGLETQYF	TGTGCCAGCGGACCCGCGAACAGGGGATTGGAGACCCAGTACTTC
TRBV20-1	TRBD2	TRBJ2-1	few	CSADIAGGSYNEQFF	TGCAGTGCTGATATAGCGGGAGGCTCCTACAATGAGCAGTTCTTC
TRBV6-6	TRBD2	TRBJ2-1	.	CASESGRTYNEQFF	TGTGCCAGCGAAAGCGGGAGAACCTACAATGAGCAGTTCTTC
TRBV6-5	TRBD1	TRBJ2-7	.	CASSSYDREGYEQYF	TGTGCCAGCAGTTCTTATGACAGGGAAGGCTACGAGCAGTACTTC